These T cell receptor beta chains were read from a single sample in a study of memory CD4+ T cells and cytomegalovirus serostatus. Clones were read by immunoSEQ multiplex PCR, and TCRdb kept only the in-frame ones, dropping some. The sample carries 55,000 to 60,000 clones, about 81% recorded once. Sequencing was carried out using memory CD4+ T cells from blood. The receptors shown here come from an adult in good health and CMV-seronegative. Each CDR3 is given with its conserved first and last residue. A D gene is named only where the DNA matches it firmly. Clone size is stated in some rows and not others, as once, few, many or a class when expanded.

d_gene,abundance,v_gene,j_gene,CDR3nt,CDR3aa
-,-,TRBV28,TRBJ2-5,TGTGCCAGCAGCAGTCTTATGGGGGCACGAGAGACCCAGTACTTC,CASSSLMGARETQYF
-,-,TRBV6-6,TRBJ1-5,TGTGCCAGCAGTGCCGGTGAGGGAACGGGTCAGCCCCAGCATTTT,CASSAGEGTGQPQHF
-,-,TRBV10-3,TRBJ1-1,TGTGCCATCAGTGAGTCAGTTGTCGGGGGCGAAGCTTTCTTT,CAISESVVGGEAFF
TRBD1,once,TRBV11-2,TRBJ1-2,TGTGCCAGCAGCTTAGATCCCGGGACAGGGGACTATAATGGCTACACCTTC,CASSLDPGTGDYNGYTF
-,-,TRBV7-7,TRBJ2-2,TGTGCTAGCAGCTCCGGGCACCGGACCGAGCTGTTTTTT,CASSSGHRTELFF
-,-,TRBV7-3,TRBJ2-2,TGTGCCAGCAGGGAAGTGGCGAACACCGGGGAGCTGTTTTTT,CASREVANTGELFF
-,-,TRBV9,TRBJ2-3,TGTGCCAGCAGCGTAAAACACCAAGGGGCCACAGATACGCAGTATTTT,CASSVKHQGATDTQYF
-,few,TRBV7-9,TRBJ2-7,TGTGCCAGCAGCTATCGTGGCGAGCAGTACTTC,CASSYRGEQYF
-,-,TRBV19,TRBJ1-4,TGTGCCAGTAGTATCGACAGCAATAATGAAAAACTGTTTTTT,CASSIDSNNEKLFF
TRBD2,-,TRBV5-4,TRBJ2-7,TGTGCCAGCACCTTGGATGGCGGGAGGGAGTACGAGCAGTACTTC,CASTLDGGREYEQYF
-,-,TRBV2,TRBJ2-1,TGTGCCAGCAGTGAAAAGACTGAGCAGTTCTTC,CASSEKTEQFF
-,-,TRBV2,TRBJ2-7,TGTGCCAGTGCCGGGACTCAAAGAGTAAAGGACTTC,CASAGTQRVKDF
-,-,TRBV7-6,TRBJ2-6,TGTGCCAGCAGCTTAAGGGGAACTACAGGGACCGGGGCCAACGTCCTGACTTTC,CASSLRGTTGTGANVLTF
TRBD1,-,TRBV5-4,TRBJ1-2,TGTGCCAGCAGGGGAGGGTCCAGCAGCTTGCGGCAGGGGGGAGGCTATGGCTACACCTTC,CASRGGSSSLRQGGGYGYTF
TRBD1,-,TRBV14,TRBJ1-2,TGTGCCAGCAGCCTAGGGACAGCCGCGACCTATGGCTACACCTTC,CASSLGTAATYGYTF
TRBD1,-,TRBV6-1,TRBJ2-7,TGTGCCAGCACTAACAGGGGATCCTACGAGCAGTACTTC,CASTNRGSYEQYF
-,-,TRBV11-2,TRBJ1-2,TGTGCCAGCAGCTTAGGAGCAGGGGAAGACTATGGCTACACCTTC,CASSLGAGEDYGYTF
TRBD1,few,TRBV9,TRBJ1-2,TGTGCCAGCAGCGCACGGGACAGACAACCCTACGGCTACACCTTC,CASSARDRQPYGYTF
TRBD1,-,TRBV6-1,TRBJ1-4,TGTGCCAGCAGTCCCCCCCGGGGGCAGGGGGCAAAACTGTTTTTT,CASSPPRGQGAKLFF
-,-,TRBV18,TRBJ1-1,TGTGCCAGCTCACCAAAGGGGGGGCAGAACCCGAACACTGAAGCTTTCTTT,CASSPKGGQNPNTEAFF
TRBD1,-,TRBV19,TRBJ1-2,TGTGCCAGTAGCCGACCGGGACAGCCTAAAAGCTATGGCTACACCTTC,CASSRPGQPKSYGYTF
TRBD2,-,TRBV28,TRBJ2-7,TGTGCCAGCAGTTTAACTAGCGGGTTATCCTACGAGCAGTACTTC,CASSLTSGLSYEQYF
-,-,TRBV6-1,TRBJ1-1,TGTGCCAGCAGTGATAAGGCACCACCTGAAGCTTTCTTT,CASSDKAPPEAFF
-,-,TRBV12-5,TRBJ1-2,TGTGCTAGTGGTTTGGATGGAGGTATCGGAGGCTACACCTTC,CASGLDGGIGGYTF
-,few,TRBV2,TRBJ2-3,TGTGCCAGCAGTGAAGGGCTAGGACCAGATACGCAGTATTTT,CASSEGLGPDTQYF
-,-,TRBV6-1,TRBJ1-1,TGTGCCAGCAGTGACTACAGGGTTTTATGGACTGAAGCTTTCTTT,CASSDYRVLWTEAFF
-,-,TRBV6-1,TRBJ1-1,TGTGCCAGCAGCCGCGGGACGACCACTGAAGCTTTCTTT,CASSRGTTTEAFF
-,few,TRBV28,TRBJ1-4,TGTGCCAGCAGTGAGCCCTCAGGGGAAGGAAGGGTAAAACTGTTTTTT,CASSEPSGEGRVKLFF
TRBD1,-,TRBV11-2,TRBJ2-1,TGTGCCAGCAGCCGGGGACAGGGACCAAATGAGCAGTTCTTC,CASSRGQGPNEQFF
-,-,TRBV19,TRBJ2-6,TGTGCCAGTAGTAACCTAAGGGCCTCTGGGGCCAACGTCCTGACTTTC,CASSNLRASGANVLTF
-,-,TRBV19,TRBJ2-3,TGTGCCAGTAGCCGACCAGATACGATTTCGGATACGCAGTATTTT,CASSRPDTISDTQYF